This TCR beta chain appears in the sequencing data of a study of shared clonotypes between healthy human individuals. The authors split each subset's genomic DNA evenly across several immunoSEQ plates. Original processing methods: ImmunoSEQ only sent back junction sequences with no quality scores, so filtering was done differently. The table came from immunoSEQ multiplex PCR; TCRdb's copy has only in-frame clones and leaves some out. V and J calls and clone size are copied from that table; D and trimming were computed from the DNA. Of some 2,000,000 clones in the sample, approximately 95% were seen once. Per the germline V gene, CDR1 is SGHRS and CDR2 is YFSETQ. The CDR3 has 15 residues. V lost 4 bases, J lost 1 base, and 5 bases stayed unmatched. CD4+ cell separation produced CD45RA+ naive and CD45RA-negative memory subsets. In the case of this clone: Other DNA sequences of this sample code for an identical CDR3.

This rearrangement joins TRBV5-1 to TRBJ1-1; TRBD1 aligns across 9 bases. The receptor was isolated from a man in his late teens or twenties in good health. Sequences were obtained from naive CD4+ T cells sorted from blood. Subset specified: CD45RA+ positively selected. Written as DNA, the CDR3 is TGCGCCAGCAGCCCCGGGACAGGGCCGAACACTGAAGCTTTCTTT. This codes for CASSPGTGPNTEAFF.